The present entry profiles one TCR beta chain with its context. The data were taken from a study of control samples from healthy donors and cancer patients. This table comes from immunoSEQ multiplex PCR, and its TCRdb copy is limited to in-frame clones, with some not included. The data show some 200,000 clones, around 92% seen once. The CDR3 is 14 residues long. The germline CDR1 and CDR2 sequences are SEHNR and FQNEAQ (reference sequence). Trimming left V 5 bases short and J 4 bases short, with 14 bases between. The specimen was blood. The receptor's source is a woman aged 25 to 39 in good health. The chain uses TRBV7-9 and TRBJ1-2, with D possibly being TRBD1 (6 bases). The CDR3 loop reads CASSIGQRGYGYTF. CDR3 coding DNA: TGTGCCAGCAGCATCGGACAGAGGGGCTATGGCTACACCTTC.